Presented here are 4 T cell receptor beta chains from one specimen sequenced in a study of siplizumab effects on memory and regulatory T cells. Repertoires were generated with immunoSEQ multiplex PCR, while TCRdb's copy carries only in-frame clones and drops some. This table holds 100,000 or so clones, about 91% found once. The sample consisted of Tregs sorted from blood. These receptors were collected from a human donor in good health.

The chain employs TRBV10-1 and TRBJ2-1; D possibly corresponds to TRBD2 (5 bases). The CDR3 loop spans 19 amino acids. CDR1 and CDR2 (germline): WNHNN, SYGVQD (reference sequence). The germline V and J ends were trimmed by 0 bases and 0 bases, with 18 bases remaining between them. The CDR3 here is CASSESRVYTGSSYNEQFF. As DNA, the CDR3 is TGCGCCAGCAGTGAGTCGAGGGTCTACACCGGAAGCTCCTACAATGAGCAGTTCTTC.

This clone was found a few times. This sequence joins TRBV5-4 and TRBJ2-4, with 8 bases fitting TRBD1. V lost 6 bases and J lost 2; bases outside the gene matches: 10. Looked up from germline, CDR1 is SGHNT and CDR2 is YYREEE (reference sequence). This CDR3 region has 16 residues. The CDR3 spells CASTSGGEVSKNIQYF. DNA for the CDR3: TGTGCCAGCACCTCAGGGGGCGAGGTGTCCAAAAACATTCAGTACTTC. The entire variable domain, with the rest obtained from reference TRBV5-4 and TRBJ2-4, is as follows: ETGVTQSPTHLIKTRGQQVTLRCSSQSGHNTVSWYQQALGQGPQFIFQYYREEENGRGNFPPRFSGLQFPNYSSELNVNALELDDSALYLCASTSGGEVSKNIQYFGAGTRLSVL.

V and J are TRBV7-2 and TRBJ1-1, with D possibly TRBD1 on 5 matching bases. This CDR3 is built from 15 residues. Germline lookup yields CDR1 SGHTA and CDR2 FQGNSA. The V gene lost 5 bases and the J gene lost 8 bases, with 21 bases spanning the gap. This CDR3 is CASSSRVVTGTEAFF. For the CDR3, the DNA is TGTGCCAGCAGCAGCAGGGTTGTTACAGGAACCGAAGCTTTCTTT.

The chain uses TRBV18 and TRBJ2-5, with TRBD1 identical over 8 bases. Germline CDR1 KGHSH, CDR2 LQKENI. V trimming: 2 bases; J trimming: 1 base; junction bases outside the gene matches: 3. The CDR3 totals 15 residues. This CDR3 is CASSPSGQGQETQYF. The CDR3 bases are TGTGCCAGCTCACCAAGCGGACAGGGCCAAGAGACCCAGTACTTC.